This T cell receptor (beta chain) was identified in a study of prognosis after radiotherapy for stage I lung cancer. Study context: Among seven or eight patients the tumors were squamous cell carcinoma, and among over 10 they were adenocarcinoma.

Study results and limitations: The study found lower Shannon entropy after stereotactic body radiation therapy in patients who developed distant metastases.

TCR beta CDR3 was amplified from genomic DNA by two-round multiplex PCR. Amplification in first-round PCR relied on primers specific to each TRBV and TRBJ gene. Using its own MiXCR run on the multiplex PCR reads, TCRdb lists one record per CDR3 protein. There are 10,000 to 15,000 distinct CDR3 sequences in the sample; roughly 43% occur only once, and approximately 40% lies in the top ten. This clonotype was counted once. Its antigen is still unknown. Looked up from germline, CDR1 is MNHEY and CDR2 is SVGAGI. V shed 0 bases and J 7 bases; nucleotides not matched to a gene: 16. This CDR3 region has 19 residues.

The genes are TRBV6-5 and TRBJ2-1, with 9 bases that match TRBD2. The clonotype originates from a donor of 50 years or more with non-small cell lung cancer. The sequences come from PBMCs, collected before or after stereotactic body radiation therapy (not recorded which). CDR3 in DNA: TGTGCCAGCAGTTACTCGTCCCTCATGGTAGCGGGAGTTGGAAATGAGCAGTTCTTC. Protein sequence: CASSYSSLMVAGVGNEQFF.